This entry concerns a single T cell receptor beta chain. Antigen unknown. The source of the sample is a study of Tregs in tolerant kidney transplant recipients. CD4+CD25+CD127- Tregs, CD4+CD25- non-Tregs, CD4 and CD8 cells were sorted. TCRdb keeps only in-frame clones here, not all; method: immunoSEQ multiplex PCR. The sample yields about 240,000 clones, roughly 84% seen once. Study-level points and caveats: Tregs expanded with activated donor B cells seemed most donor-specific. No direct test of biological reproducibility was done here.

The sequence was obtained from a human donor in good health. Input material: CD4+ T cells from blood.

The CDR3 sequence is CASSLYRQGADSPLHF. CDR3 DNA: TGTGCCAGCAGCTTGTACCGACAGGGGGCGGATTCACCCCTCCACTTT. V is TRBV5-6 and J is TRBJ1-6; 10 positions agree with TRBD1. The CDR3 runs 16 residues. The trim removed 1 base at V and 8 bases at J, leaving 6 bases unmatched. Germline V gene data show CDR1 as SGHDT and CDR2 as YYEEEE.